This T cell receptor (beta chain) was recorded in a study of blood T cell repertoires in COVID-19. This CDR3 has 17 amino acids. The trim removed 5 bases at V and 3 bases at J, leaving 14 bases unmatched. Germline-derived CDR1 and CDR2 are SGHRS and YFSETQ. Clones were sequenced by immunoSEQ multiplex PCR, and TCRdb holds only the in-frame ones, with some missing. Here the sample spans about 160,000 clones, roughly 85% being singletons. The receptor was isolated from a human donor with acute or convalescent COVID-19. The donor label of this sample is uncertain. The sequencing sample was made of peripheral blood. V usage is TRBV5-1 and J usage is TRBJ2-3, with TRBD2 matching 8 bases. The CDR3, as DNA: TGCGCCAGCAGTAGGGAGGGGCTGCGCGGGGGGACAGATACGCAGTATTTT. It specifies CASSREGLRGGTDTQYF.